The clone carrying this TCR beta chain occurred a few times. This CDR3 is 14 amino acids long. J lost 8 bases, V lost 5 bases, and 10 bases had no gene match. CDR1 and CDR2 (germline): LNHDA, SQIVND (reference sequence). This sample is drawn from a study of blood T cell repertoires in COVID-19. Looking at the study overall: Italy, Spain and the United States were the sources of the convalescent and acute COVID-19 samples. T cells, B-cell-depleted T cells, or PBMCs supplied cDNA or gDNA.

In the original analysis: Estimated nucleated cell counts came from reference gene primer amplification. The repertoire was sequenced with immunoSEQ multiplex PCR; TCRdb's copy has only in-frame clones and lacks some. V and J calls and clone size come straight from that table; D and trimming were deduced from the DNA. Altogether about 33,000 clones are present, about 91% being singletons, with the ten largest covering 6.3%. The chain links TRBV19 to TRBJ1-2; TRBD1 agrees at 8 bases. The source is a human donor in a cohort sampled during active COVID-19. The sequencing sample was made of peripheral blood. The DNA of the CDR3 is TGTGCCAGTAGTCCCGGGCAGGGGGCCGGGGGCTACACCTTC. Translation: CASSPGQGAGGYTF.